The clone carrying this T cell receptor beta chain has a single count. Its matching antigen is unknown. The sample is drawn from a study of cytomegalovirus exposure and HLA in healthy donors. Study-wide points: A highly shared variant cluster was judged a likely technical artifact. According to reports, the classifier identified cytomegalovirus status with high specificity and sensitivity. Further analysis, carried out later, found HLA-associated TCR beta chains more clonally expanded than equally common other chains. Being productive about 87% or about 30% of the time was typical of most TCR beta V segments in an earlier analysis.

This CDR3 comprises 13 residues. Germline V lookup: CDR1 LNHDA, CDR2 SQIVND (reference sequence). V was cut by 7 bases and J by 10 bases, with 14 bases left in between. PCR amplification relied on 60 Vbeta primers (plus 13 Jbeta primers). Here immunoSEQ multiplex PCR was the method, and the copy in TCRdb shows in-frame clones only, minus some. The sample yields approximately 110,000 clones, approximately 80% seen once. The receptor comes from a man aged 45-60 years in good health and CMV-seronegative. The chain employs TRBV19 and TRBJ1-6, with D unresolved. The sample consisted of PBMCs. CDR3 amino acids: CASNEGGGSPLHF. CDR3 nucleotide sequence: TGTGCCAGTAACGAGGGTGGAGGCTCACCCCTCCACTTT.